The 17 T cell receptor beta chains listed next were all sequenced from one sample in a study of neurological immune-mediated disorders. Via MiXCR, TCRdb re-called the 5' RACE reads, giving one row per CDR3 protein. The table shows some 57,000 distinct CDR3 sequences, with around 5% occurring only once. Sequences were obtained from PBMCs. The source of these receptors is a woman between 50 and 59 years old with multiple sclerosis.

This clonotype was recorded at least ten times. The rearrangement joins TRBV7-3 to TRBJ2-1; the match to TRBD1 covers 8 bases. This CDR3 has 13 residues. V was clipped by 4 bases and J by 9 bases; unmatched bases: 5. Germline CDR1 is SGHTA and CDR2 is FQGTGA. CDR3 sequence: CASSSTGGGEQFF. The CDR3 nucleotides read TGTGCCAGCAGCTCCACAGGGGGAGGTGAGCAGTTCTTC.

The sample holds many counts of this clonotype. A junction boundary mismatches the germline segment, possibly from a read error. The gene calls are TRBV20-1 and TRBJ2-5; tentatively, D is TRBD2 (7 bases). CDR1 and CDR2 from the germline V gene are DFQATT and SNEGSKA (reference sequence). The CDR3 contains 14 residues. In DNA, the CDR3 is TGCAGTGTTAGAGGGGGGGACCCTAAAGAGACCCAGTACTTC. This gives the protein CSVRGGDPKETQYF.

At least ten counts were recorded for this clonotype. The CDR3 bases are TGTGCCAGCGCCAACTCACTTGAGAACACCGGGGAGCTGTTTTTT. Translated: CASANSLENTGELFF. V gene TRBV6-6 combines with J gene TRBJ2-2; D ambiguous. Germline CDR1 reads MNHNY; CDR2 reads SVGAGI (reference sequence). The CDR3 is 15 amino acids. The V gene lost 8 bases and the J gene lost 1 base, with 14 bases spanning the gap.

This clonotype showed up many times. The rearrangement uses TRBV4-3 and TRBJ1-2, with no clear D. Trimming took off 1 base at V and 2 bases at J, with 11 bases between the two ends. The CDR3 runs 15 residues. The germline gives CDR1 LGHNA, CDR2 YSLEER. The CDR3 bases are TGCGCCAGCAGCCAAGGTACATCGGGGAACTATGGCTACACCTTC. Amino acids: CASSQGTSGNYGYTF.

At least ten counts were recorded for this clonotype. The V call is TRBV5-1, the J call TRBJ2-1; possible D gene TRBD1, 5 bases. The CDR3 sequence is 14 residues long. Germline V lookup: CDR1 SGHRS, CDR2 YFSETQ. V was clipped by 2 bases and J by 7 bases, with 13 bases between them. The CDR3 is CASSLLVGANEQFF. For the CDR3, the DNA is TGCGCCAGCAGCTTATTAGTTGGGGCGAATGAGCAGTTCTTC.

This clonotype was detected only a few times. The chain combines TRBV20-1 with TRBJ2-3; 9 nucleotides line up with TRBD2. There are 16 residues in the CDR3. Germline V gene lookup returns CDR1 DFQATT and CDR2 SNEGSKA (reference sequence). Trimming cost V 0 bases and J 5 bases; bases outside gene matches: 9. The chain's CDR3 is CSARDRTSGSLDTQYF. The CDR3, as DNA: TGCAGTGCTAGAGATCGAACTAGCGGGTCCTTAGATACGCAGTATTTT.

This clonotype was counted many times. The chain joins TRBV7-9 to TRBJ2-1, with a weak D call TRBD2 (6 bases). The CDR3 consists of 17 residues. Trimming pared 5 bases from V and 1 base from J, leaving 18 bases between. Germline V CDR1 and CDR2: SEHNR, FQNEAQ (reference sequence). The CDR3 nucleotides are TGTGCCAGCAGCGTAAGGGACTTTTCGTCATCCTACAATGAGCAGTTCTTC. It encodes CASSVRDFSSSYNEQFF.

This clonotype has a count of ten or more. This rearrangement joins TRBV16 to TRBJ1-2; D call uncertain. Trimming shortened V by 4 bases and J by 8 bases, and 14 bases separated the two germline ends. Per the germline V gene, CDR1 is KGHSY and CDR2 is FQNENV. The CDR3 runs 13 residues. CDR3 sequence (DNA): TGTGCCAGCAGCCTTGACCCTGTCTACGGCTACACCTTC. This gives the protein CASSLDPVYGYTF.

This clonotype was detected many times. CDR3 DNA: TGTGCCAGCAGCTTAGCGGACGAGCAGTACGTC. Translating gives CASSLADEQYV. The rearrangement uses TRBV7-8 and TRBJ2-7; D gene ambiguous. There are 11 residues in the CDR3. The V and J ends lost 0 bases and 5 bases respectively, with 2 bases between them. Germline CDR1 is SGHVS and CDR2 is FQNEAQ.

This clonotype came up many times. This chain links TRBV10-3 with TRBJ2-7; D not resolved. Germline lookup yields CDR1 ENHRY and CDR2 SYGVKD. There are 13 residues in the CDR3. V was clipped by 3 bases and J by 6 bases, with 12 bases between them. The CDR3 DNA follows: TGTGCCATCAGTGAAGGAAGTCAGTTCGAGCAGTACTTC. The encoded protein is CAISEGSQFEQYF.

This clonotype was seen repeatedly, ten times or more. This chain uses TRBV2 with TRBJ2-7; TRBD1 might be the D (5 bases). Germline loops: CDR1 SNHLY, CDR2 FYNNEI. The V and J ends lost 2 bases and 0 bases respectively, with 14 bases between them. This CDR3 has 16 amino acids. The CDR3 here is CASSEFGRTHSYEQYV. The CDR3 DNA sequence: TGTGCCAGCAGTGAATTCGGCAGGACACACTCCTACGAGCAGTACGTC.

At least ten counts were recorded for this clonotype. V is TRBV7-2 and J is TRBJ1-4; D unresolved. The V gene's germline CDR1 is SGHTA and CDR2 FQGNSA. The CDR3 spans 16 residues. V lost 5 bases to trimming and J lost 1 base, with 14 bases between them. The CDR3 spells CASSLKRGVTNEKLFF. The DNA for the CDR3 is TGTGCCAGCAGCCTCAAGCGCGGGGTAACTAATGAAAAACTGTTTTTT.

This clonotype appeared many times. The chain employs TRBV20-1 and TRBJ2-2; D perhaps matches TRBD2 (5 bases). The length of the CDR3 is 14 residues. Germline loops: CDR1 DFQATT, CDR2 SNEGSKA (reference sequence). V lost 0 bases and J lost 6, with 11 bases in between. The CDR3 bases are TGCAGTGCTAGAGATTGGGCTAGCTCCGGGGAGCTGTTTTTT. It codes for CSARDWASSGELFF.

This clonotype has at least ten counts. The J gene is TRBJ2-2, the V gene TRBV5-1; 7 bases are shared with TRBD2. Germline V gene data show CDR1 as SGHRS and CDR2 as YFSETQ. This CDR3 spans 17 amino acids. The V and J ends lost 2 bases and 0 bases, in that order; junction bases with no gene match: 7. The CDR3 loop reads CASSFRASGANTGELFF. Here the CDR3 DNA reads TGCGCCAGCAGCTTTAGGGCTAGCGGAGCGAACACCGGGGAGCTGTTTTTT.

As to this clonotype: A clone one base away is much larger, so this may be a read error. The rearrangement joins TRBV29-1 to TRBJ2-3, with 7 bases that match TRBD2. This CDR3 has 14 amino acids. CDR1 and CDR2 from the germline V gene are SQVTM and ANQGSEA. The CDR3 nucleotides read TGCAGCGCATCAGTAGCGGGCCCCACAGATACGCGGTATTTT. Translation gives CSASVAGPTDTRYF.

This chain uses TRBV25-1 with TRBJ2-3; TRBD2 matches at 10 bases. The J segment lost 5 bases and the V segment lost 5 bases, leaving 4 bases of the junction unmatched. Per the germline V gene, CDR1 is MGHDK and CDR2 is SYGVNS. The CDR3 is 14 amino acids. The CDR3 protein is CASSIPSGGDTQYF. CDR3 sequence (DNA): TGTGCCAGCAGTATCCCTAGCGGGGGAGATACGCAGTATTTT.

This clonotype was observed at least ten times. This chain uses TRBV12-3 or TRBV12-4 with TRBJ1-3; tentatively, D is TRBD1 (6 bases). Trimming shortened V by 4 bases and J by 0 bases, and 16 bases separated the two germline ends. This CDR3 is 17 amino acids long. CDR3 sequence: CASSSSRQAHSGNTIYF. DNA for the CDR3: TGTGCCAGCAGTTCCAGCCGACAGGCTCACTCTGGAAACACCATATATTTT.